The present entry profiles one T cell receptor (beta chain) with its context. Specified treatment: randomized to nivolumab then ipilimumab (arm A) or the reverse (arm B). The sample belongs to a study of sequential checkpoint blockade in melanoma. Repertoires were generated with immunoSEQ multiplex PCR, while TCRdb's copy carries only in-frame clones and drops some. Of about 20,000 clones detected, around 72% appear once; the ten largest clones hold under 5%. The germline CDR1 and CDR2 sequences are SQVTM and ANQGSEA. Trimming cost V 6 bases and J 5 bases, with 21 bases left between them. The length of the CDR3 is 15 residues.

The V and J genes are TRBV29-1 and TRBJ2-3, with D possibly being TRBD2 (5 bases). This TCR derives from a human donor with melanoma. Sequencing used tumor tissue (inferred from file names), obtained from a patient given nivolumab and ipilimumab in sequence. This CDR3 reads CSVTAPRAVQDTQYF. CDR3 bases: TGCAGCGTCACAGCCCCACGAGCGGTACAAGATACGCAGTATTTT.